These 7 T cell receptor beta chains came from one sample sequenced in a study of blood T cell repertoires in COVID-19. Here immunoSEQ multiplex PCR was the method, and the copy in TCRdb shows in-frame clones only, minus some. The table has 180,000 or so clones, approximately 79% seen once; the top ten hold less than 15%. Source material: peripheral blood. The receptors shown here come from a middle-aged man who had recovered from COVID-19.

About this clone itself: Other DNA sequences from this sample encode an identical CDR3 as well. This sequence joins TRBV5-1 and TRBJ1-4; D not certain. CDR1 and CDR2 (germline): SGHRS, YFSETQ. The CDR3 runs 13 residues. V was cut by 5 bases and J by 6 bases, with 11 bases left in between. In nucleotides, the CDR3 is TGCGCCAGCAGAAGTGAGGGATATGAAAAACTGTTTTTT. Translated, it gives CASRSEGYEKLFF. Combining the CDR3 with reference TRBV5-1 and TRBJ1-4 gives the whole variable domain KAGVTQTPRYLIKTRGQQVTLSCSPISGHRSVSWYQQTPGQGLQFLFEYFSETQRNKGNFPGRFSGRQFSNSRSEMNVSTLELGDSALYLCASRSEGYEKLFFGSGTQLSVL.

The chain has TRBV18 and TRBJ2-6, with 9 nucleotides matching TRBD1. The V gene end was trimmed by 0 bases and the J gene end by 2 bases; junction bases not matched to a gene: 5. The CDR3 extends over 18 amino acids. Germline assignment: CDR1 KGHSH and CDR2 LQKENI. Here the CDR3 reads CASSPPIQGAPGANVLTF. The CDR3 nucleotides are TGTGCCAGCTCACCACCCATACAGGGGGCGCCTGGGGCCAACGTCCTGACTTTC.

The chain is built from TRBV30 and TRBJ2-7; D possibly corresponds to TRBD2 (5 bases). Germline V gives CDR1 GTSNPN, CDR2 SVGIG (reference sequence). Between the trimmed V and J ends, which lost 0 bases and 3 bases, there was a span of 12 bases. The CDR3 has 14 residues. As DNA, the CDR3 is TGTGCCTGGAGTGTTCCACCGGGAATCTACGAGCAGTACTTC. This gives the protein CAWSVPPGIYEQYF.

The chain links TRBV19 to TRBJ1-1; TRBD1 might be the D (5 bases). Per the germline V gene, CDR1 is LNHDA and CDR2 is SQIVND (reference sequence). This CDR3 region has 16 residues. The ends were cut back, 5 bases at V and 0 bases at J, with 16 bases in the middle. CDR3 residues: CASSPVRQIMNTEAFF. CDR3 nucleotide sequence: TGTGCCAGTAGTCCTGTTAGACAGATTATGAACACTGAAGCTTTCTTT.

The chain combines TRBV3-1 (or the pseudogene TRBV3-2) with TRBJ2-1, with D perhaps matching TRBD1 (5 bases). The CDR3 totals 14 residues. Trimming shortened V by 0 bases and J by 7 bases, and 10 bases separated the two germline ends. CDR1 LGHDT and CDR2 YNNKEL come from the germline V gene (reference sequence). The CDR3 nucleotides are TGTGCCAGCAGCCAAGATCCTGGGGCAAATGAGCAGTTCTTC. This gives the protein CASSQDPGANEQFF.

CDR3 amino acids: CASSDGANYGYTF. The CDR3 coding sequence is TGTGCCAGCAGTGATGGGGCCAACTATGGCTACACCTTC. This sequence joins TRBV12-3 or TRBV12-4 and TRBJ1-2; tentatively, D is TRBD1 (5 bases). Trimming took off 5 bases at V and 2 bases at J, with 9 bases between the two ends. The CDR3 has 13 residues.

This clone came up a few times. The chain combines TRBV2 with TRBJ2-2; no firm D call. Germline V lookup: CDR1 SNHLY, CDR2 FYNNEI. The CDR3 runs to 13 residues. With 6 bases removed from V and 5 bases from J, the gap between germline ends came to 10 bases. The CDR3 DNA sequence: TGTGCCAGCAGAAGGCAGGAAACCGGGGAGCTGTTTTTT. Translation gives CASRRQETGELFF. Filled out from reference TRBV2 and TRBJ2-2, the complete variable domain reads EPEVTQTPSHQVTQMGQEVILRCVPISNHLYFYWYRQILGQKVEFLVSFYNNEISEKSEIFDDQFSVERPDGSNFTLKIRSTKLEDSAMYFCASRRQETGELFFGEGSRLTVL.